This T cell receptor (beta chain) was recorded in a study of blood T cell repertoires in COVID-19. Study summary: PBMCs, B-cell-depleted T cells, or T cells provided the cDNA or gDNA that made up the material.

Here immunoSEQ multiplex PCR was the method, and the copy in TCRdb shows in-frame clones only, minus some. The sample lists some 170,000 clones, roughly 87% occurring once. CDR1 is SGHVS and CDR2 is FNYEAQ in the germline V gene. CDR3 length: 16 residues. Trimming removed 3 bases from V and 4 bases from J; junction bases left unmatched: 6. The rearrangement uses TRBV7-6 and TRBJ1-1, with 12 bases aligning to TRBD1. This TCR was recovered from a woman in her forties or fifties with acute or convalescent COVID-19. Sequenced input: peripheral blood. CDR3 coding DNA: TGTGCCAGCAGCTTCCGGGACAGGGGGCCGGGCACTGAAGCTTTCTTT. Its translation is CASSFRDRGPGTEAFF.